The table lists the clone carrying this T cell receptor (beta chain) with a few counts. Its antigen is currently unknown. TCRdb reprocessed the 5' RACE reads via MiXCR and lists one record per CDR3 protein. The table has roughly 89,000 distinct CDR3 sequences, more than 12% seen once. This entry belongs to a study of T-cell memory formation after mild COVID-19. Study-wide results and limits: Clones that contracted from day 15 to 85 had balanced CD4/CD8; later expanders were CD4+ biased. Cross-reactive memory appears to have joined, as suggested by some responding clones showing up in pre-infection memory.

The clonotype was recovered from a man between 18 and 35 years old who had mild COVID-19 (a few samples of this study predate the infection). Cell type and time point are not known. The sample consisted of PBMCs or a T cell subset sorted from them (not recorded which).

Here the CDR3 DNA reads TGTGCCAGCAGTTTAATGTGGTTCGTGTATTTT. This codes for CASSLMWFVYF. The V call is TRBV12-3 or TRBV12-4, the J call TRBJ2-3; unclear D gene. The V and J ends lost 2 bases and 14 bases respectively, with 11 bases between them. The CDR3 consists of 11 residues.